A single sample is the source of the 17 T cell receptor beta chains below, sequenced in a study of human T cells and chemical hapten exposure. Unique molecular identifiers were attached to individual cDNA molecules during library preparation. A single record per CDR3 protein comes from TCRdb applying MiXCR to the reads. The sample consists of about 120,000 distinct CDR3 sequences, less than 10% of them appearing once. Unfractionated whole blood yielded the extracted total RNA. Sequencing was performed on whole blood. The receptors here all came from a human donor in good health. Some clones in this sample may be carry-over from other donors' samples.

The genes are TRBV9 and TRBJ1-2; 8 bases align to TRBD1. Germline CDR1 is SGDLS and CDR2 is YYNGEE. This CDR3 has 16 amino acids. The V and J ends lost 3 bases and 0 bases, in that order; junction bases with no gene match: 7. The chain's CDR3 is CASSARGQVPNYGYTF. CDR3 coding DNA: TGTGCCAGCAGCGCGAGGGGACAGGTCCCTAACTATGGCTACACCTTC.

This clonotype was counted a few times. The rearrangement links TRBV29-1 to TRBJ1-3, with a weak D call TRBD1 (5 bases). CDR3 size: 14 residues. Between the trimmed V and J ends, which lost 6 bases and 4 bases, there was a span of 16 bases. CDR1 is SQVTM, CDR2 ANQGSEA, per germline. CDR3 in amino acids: CSVAGTVGGNTIYF. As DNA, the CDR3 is TGCAGCGTGGCCGGGACGGTGGGGGGAAACACCATATATTTT.

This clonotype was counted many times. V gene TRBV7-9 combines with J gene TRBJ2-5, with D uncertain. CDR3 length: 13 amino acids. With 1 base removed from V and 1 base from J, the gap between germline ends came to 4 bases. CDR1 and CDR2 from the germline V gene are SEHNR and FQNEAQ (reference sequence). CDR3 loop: CASSLVVQETQYF. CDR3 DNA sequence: TGTGCCAGCAGCTTAGTGGTCCAAGAGACCCAGTACTTC.

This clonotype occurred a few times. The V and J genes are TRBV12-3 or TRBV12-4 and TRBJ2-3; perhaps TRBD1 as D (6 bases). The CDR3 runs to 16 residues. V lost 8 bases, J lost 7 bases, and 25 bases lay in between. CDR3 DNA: TGTGCCAGCGTTTCCCCGGACAGTCGTGGGATACATACGCAGTATTTT. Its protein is CASVSPDSRGIHTQYF.

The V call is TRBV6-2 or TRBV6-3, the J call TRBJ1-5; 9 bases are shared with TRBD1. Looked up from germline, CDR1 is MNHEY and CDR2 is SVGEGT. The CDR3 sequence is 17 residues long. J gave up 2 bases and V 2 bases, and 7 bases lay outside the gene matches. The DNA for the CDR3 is TGTGCCAGCAGTTACGGAACAGGGGGCAGAGGCAATCAGCCCCAGCATTTT. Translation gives CASSYGTGGRGNQPQHF.

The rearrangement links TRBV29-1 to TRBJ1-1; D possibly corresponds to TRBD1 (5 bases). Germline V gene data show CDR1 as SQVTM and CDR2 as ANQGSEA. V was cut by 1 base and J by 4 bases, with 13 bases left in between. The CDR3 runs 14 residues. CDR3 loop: CSVEGRLRGTEAFF. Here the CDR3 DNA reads TGCAGCGTTGAAGGACGTCTAAGGGGCACTGAAGCTTTCTTT.

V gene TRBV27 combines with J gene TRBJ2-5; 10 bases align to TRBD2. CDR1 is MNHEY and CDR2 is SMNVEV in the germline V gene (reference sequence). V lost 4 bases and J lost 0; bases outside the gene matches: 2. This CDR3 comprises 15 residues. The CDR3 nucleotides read TGTGCCAGCAGTTCAGGACTAGCGGACCAAGAGACCCAGTACTTC. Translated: CASSSGLADQETQYF.

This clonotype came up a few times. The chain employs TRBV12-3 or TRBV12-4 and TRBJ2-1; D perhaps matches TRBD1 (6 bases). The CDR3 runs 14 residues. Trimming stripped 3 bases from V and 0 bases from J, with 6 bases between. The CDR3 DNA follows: TGTGCCAGCAGTTTCAGGGGCTCCTACAATGAGCAGTTCTTC. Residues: CASSFRGSYNEQFF.

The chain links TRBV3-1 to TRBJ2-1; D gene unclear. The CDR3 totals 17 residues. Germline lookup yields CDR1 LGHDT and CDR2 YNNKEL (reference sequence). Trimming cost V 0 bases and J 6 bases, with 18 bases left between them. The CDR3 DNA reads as TGTGCCAGCAGCCAAGATGTGGATACGGCCCGATCCAATGAGCAGTTCTTC. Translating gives CASSQDVDTARSNEQFF.

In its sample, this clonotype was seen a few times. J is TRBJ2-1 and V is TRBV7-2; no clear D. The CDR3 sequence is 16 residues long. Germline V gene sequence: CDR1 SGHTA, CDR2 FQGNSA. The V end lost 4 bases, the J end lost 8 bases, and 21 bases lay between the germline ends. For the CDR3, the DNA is TGTGCCAGCAGCTCCTACGGGCTCTCAGGATACGATGAGCAGTTCTTC. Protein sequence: CASSSYGLSGYDEQFF.

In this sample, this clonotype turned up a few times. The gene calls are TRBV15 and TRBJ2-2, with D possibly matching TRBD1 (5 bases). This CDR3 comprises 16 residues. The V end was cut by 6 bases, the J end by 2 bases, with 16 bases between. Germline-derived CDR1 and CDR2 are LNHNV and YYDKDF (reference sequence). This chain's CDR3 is CATSYGGHLNTGELFF. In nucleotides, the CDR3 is TGTGCCACCAGTTACGGCGGACACTTAAACACCGGGGAGCTGTTTTTT. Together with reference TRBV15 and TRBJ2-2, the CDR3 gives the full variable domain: DAMVIQNPRYQVTQFGKPVTLSCSQTLNHNVMYWYQQKSSQAPKLLFHYYDKDFNNEADTPDNFQSRRPNTSFCFLDIRSPGLGDTAMYLCATSYGGHLNTGELFFGEGSRLTVL.

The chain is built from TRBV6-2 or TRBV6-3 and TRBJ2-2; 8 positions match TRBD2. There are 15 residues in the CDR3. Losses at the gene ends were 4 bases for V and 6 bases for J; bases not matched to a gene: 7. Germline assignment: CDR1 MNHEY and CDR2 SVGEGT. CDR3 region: CASSLSGGLAGELFF. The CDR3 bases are TGTGCCAGCAGTTTAAGCGGGGGATTGGCCGGGGAGCTGTTTTTT.

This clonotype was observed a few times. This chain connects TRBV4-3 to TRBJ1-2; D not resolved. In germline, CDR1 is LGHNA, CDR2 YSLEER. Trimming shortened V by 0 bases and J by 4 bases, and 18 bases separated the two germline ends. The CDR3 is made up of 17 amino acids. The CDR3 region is CASSQEKDGGLPYGYTF. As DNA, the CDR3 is TGCGCCAGCAGCCAAGAGAAAGATGGAGGGTTACCCTATGGCTACACCTTC.

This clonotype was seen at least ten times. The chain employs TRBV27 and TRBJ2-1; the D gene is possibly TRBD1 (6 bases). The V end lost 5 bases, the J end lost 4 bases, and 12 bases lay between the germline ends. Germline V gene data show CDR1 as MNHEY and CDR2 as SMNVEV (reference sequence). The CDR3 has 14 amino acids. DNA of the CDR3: TGTGCCAGCAGTCTCATGACAGGATACAATGAGCAGTTCTTC. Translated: CASSLMTGYNEQFF.

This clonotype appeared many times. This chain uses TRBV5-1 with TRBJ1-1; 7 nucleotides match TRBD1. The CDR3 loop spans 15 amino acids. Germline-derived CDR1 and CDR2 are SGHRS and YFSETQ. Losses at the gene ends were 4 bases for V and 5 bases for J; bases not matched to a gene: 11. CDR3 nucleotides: TGCGCCAGCAGCCCTAGCCCAGGGGGATGGACTGAAGCTTTCTTT. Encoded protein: CASSPSPGGWTEAFF.

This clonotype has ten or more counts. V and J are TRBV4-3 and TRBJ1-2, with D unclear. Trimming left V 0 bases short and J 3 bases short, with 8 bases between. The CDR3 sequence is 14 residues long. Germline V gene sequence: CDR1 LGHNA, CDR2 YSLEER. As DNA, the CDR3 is TGCGCCAGCAGCCAAGAGGAGGATTACTATGGCTACACCTTC. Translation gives CASSQEEDYYGYTF.

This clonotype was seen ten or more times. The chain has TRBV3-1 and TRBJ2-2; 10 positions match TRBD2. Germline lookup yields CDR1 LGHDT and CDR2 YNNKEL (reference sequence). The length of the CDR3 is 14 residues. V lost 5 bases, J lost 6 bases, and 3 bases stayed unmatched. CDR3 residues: CASSLSGRAGELFF. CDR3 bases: TGTGCCAGCAGCTTAAGCGGGAGGGCCGGGGAGCTGTTTTTT.